This T cell receptor (beta chain) was identified in a study of blood T cell repertoires in COVID-19. Background on the study: Acute-phase and convalescent COVID-19 samples originated in the United States, Italy and Spain. In each case, the material was cDNA or gDNA derived from T cells, B-cell-depleted T cells, or PBMCs.

The authors' processing: Nucleated cell counts were estimated from reference gene primer amplification. Clones were read by immunoSEQ multiplex PCR, and TCRdb kept only the in-frame ones, dropping some. That table supplies the V and J calls and clone size; D and trimming were determined from the DNA. The table lists about 80,000 clones, over 70% of them singletons. This clonotype was sampled from a human donor in a cohort sampled during active COVID-19. Input material: peripheral blood.

This chain's CDR3 is CASSVAAGNYGYTF. The CDR3 DNA reads as TGTGCCAGCAGCGTAGCCGCAGGGAACTATGGCTACACCTTC. This rearrangement joins TRBV9 to TRBJ1-2; a weak D match, TRBD1 (5 bases). The germline V gene has CDR1 SGDLS and CDR2 YYNGEE. The CDR3 extends over 14 amino acids. Trimming cost V 0 bases and J 2 bases, with 8 bases left between them.